This T cell receptor beta chain was retrieved from a study of OX40 agonist ivuxolimab in advanced cancers. Study-wide points: Some patients who did not respond also had low normalized T-cell clonal expansion.

The assay was immunoSEQ multiplex PCR, and TCRdb's table has in-frame clones only and misses some. The profile shows approximately 70,000 clones, 75% to 90% of them singletons. Blood draws occurred at baseline, cycle 4 day 1, and cycle 7 day 1. This clone was seen a few times. Its antigen is not known. The material was CD4+ or CD8+ T cells sorted from blood, obtained in a trial of the OX40 agonist ivuxolimab. This clonotype was obtained from an adult with an advanced solid tumor such as melanoma, head and neck, liver or kidney cancer.

CDR3 sequence reads: CASRYNDPGYTF. The CDR3 DNA is TGTGCCAGCAGGTACAATGATCCTGGCTACACCTTC. The chain couples TRBV5-8 to TRBJ1-2, with no clear D. Germline CDR1 and CDR2: SGHTS and YDEGEE. V lost 5 bases and J lost 7, with 12 bases in between. This CDR3 is built from 12 residues.